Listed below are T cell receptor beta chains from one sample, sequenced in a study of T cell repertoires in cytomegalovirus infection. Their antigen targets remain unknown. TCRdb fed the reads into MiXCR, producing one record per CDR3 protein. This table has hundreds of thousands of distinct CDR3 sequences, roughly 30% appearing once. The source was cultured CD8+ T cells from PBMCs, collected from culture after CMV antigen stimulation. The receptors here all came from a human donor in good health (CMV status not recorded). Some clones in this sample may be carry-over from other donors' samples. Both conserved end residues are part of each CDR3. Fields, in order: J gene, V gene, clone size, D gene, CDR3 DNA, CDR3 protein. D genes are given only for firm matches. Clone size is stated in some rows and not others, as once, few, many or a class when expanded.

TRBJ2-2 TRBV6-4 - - TGTGCCAGCAGTTTTGGGGACGCCGGGGAGCTGTTTTTT CASSFGDAGELFF
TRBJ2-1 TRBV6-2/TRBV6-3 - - TGTGCCAGCAGTTACAGCGAGACCCACTTAGAGGGTGAGCAGTTCTTC CASSYSETHLEGEQFF
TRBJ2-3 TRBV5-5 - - TGTGCCAGCAGCTTGGTTACAGGACAAGATACGCAGTATTTT CASSLVTGQDTQYF
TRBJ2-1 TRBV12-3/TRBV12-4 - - TGTGCCAGCAGATTCCGGGCCCTCTCCTACAATGAGCAGTTCTTC CASRFRALSYNEQFF
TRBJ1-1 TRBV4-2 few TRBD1 TGTGCCAGCAGCCAAGCGCTGACAGGGGTAACTGAAGCTTTCTTT CASSQALTGVTEAFF
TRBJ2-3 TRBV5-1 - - TGCGCCAGCAGCTTGGGAACCGTCGCAGGGTTTGGCACAGATACGCAGTATTTT CASSLGTVAGFGTDTQYF
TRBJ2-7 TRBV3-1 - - TGTGCCAGCAGCCAAGAGATGGACAATACCTACGAGCAGTACTTC CASSQEMDNTYEQYF
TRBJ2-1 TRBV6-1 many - TGTGCCGTAAAGGGTAGCTCCTACAATGAGCAGTTCTTC CAVKGSSYNEQFF
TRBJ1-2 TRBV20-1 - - TGCAGTGCTCTGTCGGAGGGCGACTACACCTTC CSALSEGDYTF
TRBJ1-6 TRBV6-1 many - TGTGCCAGCAGTGAACTGGAGGGGTTACTGGAAAATTCACCCCTCCACTTT CASSELEGLLENSPLHF
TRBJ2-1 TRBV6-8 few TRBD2 TGTGCCAGCAGGGGTGGCGGGGGGGCTCCCAATGAGCAGTTCTTC CASRGGGGAPNEQFF
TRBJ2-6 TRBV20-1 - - TGCAGTGCTAGAGGGAATAGCGGCGTTACCTCTGGGGCCAACGTCCTGACTTTC CSARGNSGVTSGANVLTF
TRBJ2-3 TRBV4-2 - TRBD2 TGTGCCAGCAGCCAAGGGATTTATAGCGGGGGGGCCGATTTT CASSQGIYSGGADF
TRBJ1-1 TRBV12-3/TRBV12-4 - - TGTGCCAGCAGACCCGGACTGTATGAAGCTTTCTTT CASRPGLYEAFF
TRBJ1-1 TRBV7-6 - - TGTGCCAGCAGCCCCCTTGTCGCGGTAAACACTGAAGCTTTCTTT CASSPLVAVNTEAFF
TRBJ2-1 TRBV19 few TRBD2 TGTGCCAGTAGTACTCTCCCTTCGGGACTAGCCAACAGGGATGAGCAGTTCTTC CASSTLPSGLANRDEQFF
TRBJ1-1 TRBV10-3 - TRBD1 TGTGCCGCGCAAACAGGGGGTGAAACTGAAGCTTTCTTT CAAQTGGETEAFF
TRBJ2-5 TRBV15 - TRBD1 TGTGCCACCAGCAGAGCGGGACAGGGCTCCCAAGAGACCCAGTACTTC CATSRAGQGSQETQYF
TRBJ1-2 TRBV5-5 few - TGTGCCAGCAGCTCCCGGGACACCATCTATGGCTACACCTTC CASSSRDTIYGYTF
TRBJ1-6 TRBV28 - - TGTGCCAGCAGTTTTCCGCCGGTGGGTAATTCACCCCTCCACTTT CASSFPPVGNSPLHF
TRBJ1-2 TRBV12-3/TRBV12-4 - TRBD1 TGTGCCAGCAGTTTAGCGTATGAGGGGGCGGTTGGCTACACCTTC CASSLAYEGAVGYTF
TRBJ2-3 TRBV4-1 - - TGCGCCAGCAGCCAAGAGGTCGCCATTTCTAGCACAGATACGCAGTATTTT CASSQEVAISSTDTQYF
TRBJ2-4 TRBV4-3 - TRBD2 TGCGCCAGCAGCCAAGATAGCGGGGGGAAAAACATTCAGTACTTC CASSQDSGGKNIQYF
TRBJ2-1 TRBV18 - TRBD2 TGTGCCAGCTCAGAGCTAGGGAGGGAGGCCTACAATGAGCAGTTCTTC CASSELGREAYNEQFF
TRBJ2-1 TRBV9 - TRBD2 TGTGCCAGCAGCGAGGAATGGGCGGGGGGTCACAATGAGCAGTTCTTC CASSEEWAGGHNEQFF
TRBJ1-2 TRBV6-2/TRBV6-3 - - TGTGCCAGCACCTACGGCCCTACAGGGTATGGCTACACCTTC CASTYGPTGYGYTF
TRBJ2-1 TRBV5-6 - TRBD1 TGTGCCAGCAGCTTGCGACAGGGGCCGAACAATGAGCAGTTCTTC CASSLRQGPNNEQFF
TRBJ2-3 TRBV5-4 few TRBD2 TGTGCCAGCAGCCCCCCGGGACTAGCGGGGGAGAGCACAGATACGCAGTATTTT CASSPPGLAGESTDTQYF
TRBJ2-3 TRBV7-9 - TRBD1 TGTGCCAGCAGCGGCCGGACAGGGGGCCAAGATACGCAGTATTTT CASSGRTGGQDTQYF
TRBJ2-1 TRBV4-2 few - TGTGCCAGCAGCCCCCCGGCGGGATACAATGAGCAGTTCTTC CASSPPAGYNEQFF
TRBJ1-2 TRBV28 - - TGTGCCAGCAGTTTATCTAATCGAAACTATGGCTACACCTTC CASSLSNRNYGYTF
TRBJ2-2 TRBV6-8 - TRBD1 TGTGCCAGCAGTATCGTGCAGGGGGACACCGGGGAGCTGTTTTTT CASSIVQGDTGELFF
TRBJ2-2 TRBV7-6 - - TGTGCCAGCCTGATCAGGGAAGTTGCGCTGTTTTTT CASLIREVALFF
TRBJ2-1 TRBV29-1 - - TGCAGCGCTGCAGGGAGAGGGGAGCAGTTCTTC CSAAGRGEQFF
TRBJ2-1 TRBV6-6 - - TGTGCCAGCAGTTATATCAATGAGCAGTTCTTC CASSYINEQFF
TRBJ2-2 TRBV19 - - TGTGCCAGTACTTCCTCAGGGCGAACCTCGAACACCGGGGAGCTGTTTTTT CASTSSGRTSNTGELFF
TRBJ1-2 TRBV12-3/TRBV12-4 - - TGTGCCAGCAGTCGTCGGGGCTCGGGCGGCTACACCTTC CASSRRGSGGYTF
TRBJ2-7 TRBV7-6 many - TGTGCCAGCAGCTTAGCCAGGAGAAGCTCCTACGAGCAGTACTTC CASSLARRSSYEQYF
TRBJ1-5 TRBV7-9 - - TGTGCCAGCAGCTTAGCTGGCAGACATAGCAATCAGCCCCAGCATTTT CASSLAGRHSNQPQHF
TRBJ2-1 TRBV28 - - TGTGCCAGCACCCTTGTCCCTCGCAATGAGCAGTTCTTC CASTLVPRNEQFF
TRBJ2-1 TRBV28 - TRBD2 TGTGCCACTGGGACTAGCGGGGGAAACTACAATGAGCAGTTCTTC CATGTSGGNYNEQFF
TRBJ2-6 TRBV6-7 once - TGTGCCACAGCAGAGTCACGGTGTGCGGGGGCCAACGTCCTGACTTTC CATAESRCAGANVLTF
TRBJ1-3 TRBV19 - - TGTGCCAGTAGGACGACAGGCAACACCATATATTTT CASRTTGNTIYF
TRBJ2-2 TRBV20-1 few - TGCAGTGCTCTTTATGACGCCACCGGGGAGCTGTTTTTT CSALYDATGELFF
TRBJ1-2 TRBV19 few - TGTGCCAGTAGTGTCGGTCATCTACATGGCTACACCTTC CASSVGHLHGYTF
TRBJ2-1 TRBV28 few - TGTGCCAGCAGCCAAACTAGCAGCGATGAGCAGTTCTTC CASSQTSSDEQFF
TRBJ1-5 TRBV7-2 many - TGTGCCAGCAGCTCGGGGACATCTGATAGCAATCAGCCCCAGCATTTT CASSSGTSDSNQPQHF
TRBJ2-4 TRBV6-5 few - TGTGCCAGCAGTTACCTGGGAGGGGGGAACGCCAAAAACATTCAGTACTTC CASSYLGGGNAKNIQYF
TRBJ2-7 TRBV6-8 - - TGTGCCAGCAGTTACGGGAGCGGGCCGTCCGAGCAGTACTTC CASSYGSGPSEQYF
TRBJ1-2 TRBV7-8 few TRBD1 TGTGCCAGCAGCCTAACCGGGACAGGGGGAAAGTATGGCTACACCTTC CASSLTGTGGKYGYTF
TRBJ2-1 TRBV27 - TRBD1 TGTGCCAGCAGTCCGCGACAGGGGTTGAATTTGATCTTC CASSPRQGLNLIF
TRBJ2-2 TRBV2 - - TGTGCCAGCAGTGGCAACAGAGAGGGAGACGCCGGGGAGCTGTTTTTT CASSGNREGDAGELFF
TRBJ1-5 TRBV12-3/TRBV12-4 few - TGTGCCAGCAGTTTAGGGGCACAGGGTTCGAGCAATCAGCCCCAGCATTTT CASSLGAQGSSNQPQHF
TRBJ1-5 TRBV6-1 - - TGTGCCAGCAGTAGGAACAGGGTTAATCAGCCCCAGCATTTT CASSRNRVNQPQHF
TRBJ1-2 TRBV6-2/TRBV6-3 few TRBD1 TGTGCCAGCAGTTACTCGAACCATGACGTCGGACAGGCCTATGGCTACACCTTC CASSYSNHDVGQAYGYTF
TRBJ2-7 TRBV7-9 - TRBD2 TGTGCCAGCAGCCCTAGCGGGGGTTCGACCTCCTACGAGCAGTACTTC CASSPSGGSTSYEQYF
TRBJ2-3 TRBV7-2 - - TGTGCCAGCAGAAAACAGGGAAACACAGATACGCAGTATTTT CASRKQGNTDTQYF
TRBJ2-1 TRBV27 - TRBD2 TGTGCCAGCAGCAATGGTGCGGGGGGGTTTAATGAGCAGTTCTTC CASSNGAGGFNEQFF
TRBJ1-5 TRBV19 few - TGTGCCAGTAGTTGGACGCAGGGGAGCAATCAGCCCCAGCATTTT CASSWTQGSNQPQHF
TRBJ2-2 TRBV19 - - TGTGCCAGTAGTATAAATCGACAGTCTAACACCGGGGAGCTGTTTTTT CASSINRQSNTGELFF